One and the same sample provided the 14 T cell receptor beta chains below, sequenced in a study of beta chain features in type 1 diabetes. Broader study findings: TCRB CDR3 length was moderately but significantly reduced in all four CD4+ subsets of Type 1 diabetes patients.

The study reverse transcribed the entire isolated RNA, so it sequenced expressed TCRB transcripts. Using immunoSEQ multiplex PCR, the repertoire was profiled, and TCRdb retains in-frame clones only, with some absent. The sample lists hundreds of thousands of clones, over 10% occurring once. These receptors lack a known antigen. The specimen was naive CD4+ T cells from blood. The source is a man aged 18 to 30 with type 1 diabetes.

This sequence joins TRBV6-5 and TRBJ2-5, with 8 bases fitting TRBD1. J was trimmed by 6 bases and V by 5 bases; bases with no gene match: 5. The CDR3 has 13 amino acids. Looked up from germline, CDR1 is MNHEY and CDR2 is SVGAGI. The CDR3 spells CASSTDRDKTQYF. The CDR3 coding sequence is TGTGCCAGCAGTACGGACAGGGACAAGACCCAGTACTTC.

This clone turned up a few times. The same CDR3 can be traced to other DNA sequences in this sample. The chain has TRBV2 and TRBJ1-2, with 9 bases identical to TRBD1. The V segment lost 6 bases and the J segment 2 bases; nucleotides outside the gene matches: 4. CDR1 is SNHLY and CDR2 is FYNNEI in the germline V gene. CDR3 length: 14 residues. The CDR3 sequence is CASSGGQGNYGYTF. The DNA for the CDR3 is TGTGCCAGCAGCGGAGGACAGGGGAACTATGGCTACACCTTC. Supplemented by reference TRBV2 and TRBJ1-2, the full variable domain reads EPEVTQTPSHQVTQMGQEVILRCVPISNHLYFYWYRQILGQKVEFLVSFYNNEISEKSEIFDDQFSVERPDGSNFTLKIRSTKLEDSAMYFCASSGGQGNYGYTFGSGTRLTVV.

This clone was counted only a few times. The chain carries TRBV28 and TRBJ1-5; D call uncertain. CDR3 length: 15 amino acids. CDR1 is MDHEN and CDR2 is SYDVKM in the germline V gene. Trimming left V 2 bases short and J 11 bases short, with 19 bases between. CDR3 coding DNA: TGTGCCAGCAGTTTACATCAGGAATTGCTGGGGACCCAGCATTTT. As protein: CASSLHQELLGTQHF.

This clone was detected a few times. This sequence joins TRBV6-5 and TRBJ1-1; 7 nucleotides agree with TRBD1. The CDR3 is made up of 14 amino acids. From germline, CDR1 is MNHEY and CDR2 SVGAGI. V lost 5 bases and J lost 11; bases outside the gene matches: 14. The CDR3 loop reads CASSAPDRARKAFF. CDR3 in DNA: TGTGCCAGCAGTGCACCTGACAGGGCCCGTAAGGCTTTCTTT.

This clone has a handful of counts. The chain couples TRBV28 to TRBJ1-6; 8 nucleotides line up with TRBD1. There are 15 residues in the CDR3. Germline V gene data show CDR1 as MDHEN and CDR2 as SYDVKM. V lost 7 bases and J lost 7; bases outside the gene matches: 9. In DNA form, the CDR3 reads TGTGCCAGCACCTTAGGGGACAGGAACAATTCACCCCTCCACTTT. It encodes CASTLGDRNNSPLHF.

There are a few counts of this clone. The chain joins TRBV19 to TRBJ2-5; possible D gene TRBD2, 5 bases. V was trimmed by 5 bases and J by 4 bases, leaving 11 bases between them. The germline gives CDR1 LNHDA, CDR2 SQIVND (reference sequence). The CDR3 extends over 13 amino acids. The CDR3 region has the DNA TGTGCCAGTAGTGGGCTCGAGGGAGAGACCCAGTACTTC. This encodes CASSGLEGETQYF.

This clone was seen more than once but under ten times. CDR3 DNA: TGCAGCGTCCGTATGAACTATGGCTACACCTTC. It specifies CSVRMNYGYTF. This sequence joins TRBV29-1 and TRBJ1-2, with unresolved D. The CDR3 totals 11 residues. CDR1 SQVTM and CDR2 ANQGSEA come from the germline V gene. The germline V and J ends were trimmed by 6 bases and 2 bases, with 7 bases remaining between them.

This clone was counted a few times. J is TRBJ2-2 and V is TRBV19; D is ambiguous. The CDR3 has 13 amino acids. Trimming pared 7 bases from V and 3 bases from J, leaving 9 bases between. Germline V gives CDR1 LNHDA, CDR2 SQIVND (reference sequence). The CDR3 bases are TGTGCCAGTAAAACATGGGACACCGGGGAGCTGTTTTTT. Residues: CASKTWDTGELFF. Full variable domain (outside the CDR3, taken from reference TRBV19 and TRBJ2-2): DGGITQSPKYLFRKEGQNVTLSCEQNLNHDAMYWYRQDPGQGLRLIYYSQIVNDFQKGDIAEGYSVSREKKESFPLTVTSAQKNPTAFYLCASKTWDTGELFFGEGSRLTVL.

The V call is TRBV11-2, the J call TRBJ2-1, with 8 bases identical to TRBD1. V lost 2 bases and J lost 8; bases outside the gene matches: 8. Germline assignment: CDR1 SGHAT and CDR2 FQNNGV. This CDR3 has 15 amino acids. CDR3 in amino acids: CASSLTSQGAHEQFF. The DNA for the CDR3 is TGTGCCAGCAGCTTAACATCCCAGGGGGCCCATGAGCAGTTCTTC. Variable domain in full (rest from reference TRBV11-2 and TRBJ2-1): EAGVAQSPRYKIIEKRQSVAFWCNPISGHATLYWYQQILGQGPKLLIQFQNNGVVDDSQLPKDRFSAERLKGVDSTLKIQPAKLEDSAVYLCASSLTSQGAHEQFFGPGTRLTVL.

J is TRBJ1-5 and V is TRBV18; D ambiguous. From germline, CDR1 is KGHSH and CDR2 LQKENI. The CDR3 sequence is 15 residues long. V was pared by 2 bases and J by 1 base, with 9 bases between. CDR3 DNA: TGTGCCAGCTCACCAAAAGGGCTAAGCAATCAGCCCCAGCATTTT. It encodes CASSPKGLSNQPQHF.

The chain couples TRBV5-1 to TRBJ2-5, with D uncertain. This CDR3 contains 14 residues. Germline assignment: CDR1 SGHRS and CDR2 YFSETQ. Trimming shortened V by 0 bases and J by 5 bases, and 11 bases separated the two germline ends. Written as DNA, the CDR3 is TGCGCCAGCAGCTTGGTGCAGGTAGGGGAGACCCAGTACTTC. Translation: CASSLVQVGETQYF.

CDR3 in DNA: TGCGCCAGCAGCCAAAGGGCCGAACCCCCCTACAATGAGCAGTTCTTC. Protein product: CASSQRAEPPYNEQFF. The V call is TRBV4-1, the J call TRBJ2-1; D is uncertain. CDR1 is MGHRA, CDR2 YSYEKL, per germline. The length of the CDR3 is 16 residues. The V gene lost 2 bases and the J gene lost 2 bases, with 13 bases spanning the gap.

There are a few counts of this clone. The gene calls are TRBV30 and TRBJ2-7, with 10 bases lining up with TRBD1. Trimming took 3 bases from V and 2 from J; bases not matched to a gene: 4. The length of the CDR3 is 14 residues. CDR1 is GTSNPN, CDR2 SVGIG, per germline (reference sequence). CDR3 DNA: TGTGCCTGGAGCAAAGGGACAGGGGCCTACGAGCAGTACTTC. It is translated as CAWSKGTGAYEQYF.

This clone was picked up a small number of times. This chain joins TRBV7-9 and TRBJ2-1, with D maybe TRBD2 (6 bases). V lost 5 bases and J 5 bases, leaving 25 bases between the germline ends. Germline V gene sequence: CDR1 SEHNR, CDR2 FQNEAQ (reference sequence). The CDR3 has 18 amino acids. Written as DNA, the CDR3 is TGTGCCAGCAGCCTACCGATAGACCTAGGACTACCAAACAATGAGCAGTTCTTC. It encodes CASSLPIDLGLPNNEQFF.